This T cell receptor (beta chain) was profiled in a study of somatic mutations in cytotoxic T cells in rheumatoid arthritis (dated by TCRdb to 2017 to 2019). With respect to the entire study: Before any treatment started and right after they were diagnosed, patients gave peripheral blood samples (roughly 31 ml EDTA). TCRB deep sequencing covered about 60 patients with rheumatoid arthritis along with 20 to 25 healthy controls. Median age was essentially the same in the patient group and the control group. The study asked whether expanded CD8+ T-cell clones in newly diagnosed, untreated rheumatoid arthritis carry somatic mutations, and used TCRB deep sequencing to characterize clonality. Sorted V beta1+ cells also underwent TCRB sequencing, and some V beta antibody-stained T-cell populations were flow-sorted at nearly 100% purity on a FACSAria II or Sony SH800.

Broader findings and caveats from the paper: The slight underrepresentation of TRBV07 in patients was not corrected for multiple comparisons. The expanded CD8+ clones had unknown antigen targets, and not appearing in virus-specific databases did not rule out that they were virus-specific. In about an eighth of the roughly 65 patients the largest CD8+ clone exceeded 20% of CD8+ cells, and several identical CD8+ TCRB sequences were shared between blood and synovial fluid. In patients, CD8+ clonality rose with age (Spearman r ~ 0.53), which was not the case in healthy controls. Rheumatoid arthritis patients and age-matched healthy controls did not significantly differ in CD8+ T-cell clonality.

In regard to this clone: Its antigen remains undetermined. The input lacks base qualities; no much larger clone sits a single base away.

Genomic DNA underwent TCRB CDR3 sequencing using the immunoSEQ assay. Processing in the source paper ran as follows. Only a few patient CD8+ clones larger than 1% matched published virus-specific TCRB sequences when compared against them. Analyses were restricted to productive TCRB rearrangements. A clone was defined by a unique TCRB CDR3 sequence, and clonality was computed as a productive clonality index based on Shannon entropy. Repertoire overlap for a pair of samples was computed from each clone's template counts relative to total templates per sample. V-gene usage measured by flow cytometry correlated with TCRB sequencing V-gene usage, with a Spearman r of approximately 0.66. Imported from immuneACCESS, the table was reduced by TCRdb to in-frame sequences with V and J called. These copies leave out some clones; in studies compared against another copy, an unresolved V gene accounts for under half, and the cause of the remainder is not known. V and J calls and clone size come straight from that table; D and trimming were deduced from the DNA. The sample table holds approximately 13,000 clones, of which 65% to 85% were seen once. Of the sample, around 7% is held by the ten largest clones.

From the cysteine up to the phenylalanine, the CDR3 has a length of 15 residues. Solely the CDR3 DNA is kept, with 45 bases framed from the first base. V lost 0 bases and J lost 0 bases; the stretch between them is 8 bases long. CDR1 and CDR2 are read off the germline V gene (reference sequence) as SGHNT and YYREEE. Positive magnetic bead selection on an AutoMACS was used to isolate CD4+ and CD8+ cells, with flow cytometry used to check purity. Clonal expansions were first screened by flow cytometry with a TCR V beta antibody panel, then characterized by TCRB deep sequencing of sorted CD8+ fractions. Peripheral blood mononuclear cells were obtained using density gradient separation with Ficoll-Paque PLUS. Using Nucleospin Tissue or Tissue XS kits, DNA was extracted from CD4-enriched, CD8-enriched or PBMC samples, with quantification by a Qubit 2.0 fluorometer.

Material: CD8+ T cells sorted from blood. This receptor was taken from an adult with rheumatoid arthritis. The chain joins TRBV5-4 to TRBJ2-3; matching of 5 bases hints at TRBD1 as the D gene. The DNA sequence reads TGTGCCAGCAGCTTGGACAGGCCTAGCACAGATACGCAGTATTTT. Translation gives CASSLDRPSTDTQYF.